This TCR beta chain is from a study of T cells in Graves' hyperthyroidism and ophthalmopathy. The study left out patients who had uncontrolled infection, other autoimmune disease, pregnancy or lactation. The authors obtained PBMCs from over 8.5 ml of fresh peripheral blood. V was trimmed by 7 bases and J by 4 bases, leaving 12 bases between them. This CDR3 has 13 amino acids. CDR1 and CDR2 (germline): KGHDR, SFDVKD. Study-level findings and limits: Separation of ophthalmopathy from stable hyperthyroidism was achieved by a 13 V-J model. Most thyroid-expanded clonotypes above 0.001 were also found in blood.

In its sample, this clonotype was seen a few times. Its antigen is unidentified. The CDR3 regions of TCR beta were amplified from RNA transcripts. The HTBI set primed first-round TCR CDR3 RT-PCR. TCRdb analysed the multiplex PCR reads with MiXCR anew, one entry per CDR3 protein. The sample shows a few hundred thousand distinct CDR3 sequences, more than 11% of them seen only once. The sequence was obtained from a woman aged 30 to 39 with Graves' hyperthyroidism that later progressed to Graves' ophthalmopathy. Sequencing used blood. The rearrangement uses TRBV24-1 and TRBJ1-2; D unresolved. CDR3 sequence (DNA): TGTGCCACCAGGGCAGGAGGTGGCTATGGCTACACCTTC. It codes for CATRAGGGYGYTF.